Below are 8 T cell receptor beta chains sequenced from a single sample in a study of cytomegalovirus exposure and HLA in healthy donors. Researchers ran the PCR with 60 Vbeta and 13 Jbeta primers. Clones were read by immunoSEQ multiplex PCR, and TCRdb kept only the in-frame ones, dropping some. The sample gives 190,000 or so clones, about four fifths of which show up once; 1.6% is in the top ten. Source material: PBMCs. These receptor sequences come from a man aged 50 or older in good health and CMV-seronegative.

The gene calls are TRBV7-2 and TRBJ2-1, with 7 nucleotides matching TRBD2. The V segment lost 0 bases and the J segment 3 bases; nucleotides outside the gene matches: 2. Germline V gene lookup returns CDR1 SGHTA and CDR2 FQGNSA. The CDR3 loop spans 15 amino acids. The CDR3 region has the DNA TGTGCCAGCAGCTTAGCGGGAGGGGTCTACAATGAGCAGTTCTTC. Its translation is CASSLAGGVYNEQFF. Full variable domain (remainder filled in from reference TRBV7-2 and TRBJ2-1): GAGVSQSPSNKVTEKGKDVELRCDPISGHTALYWYRQSLGQGLEFLIYFQGNSAPDKSGLPSDRFSAERTGGSVSTLTIQRTQQEDSAVYLCASSLAGGVYNEQFFGPGTRLTVL.

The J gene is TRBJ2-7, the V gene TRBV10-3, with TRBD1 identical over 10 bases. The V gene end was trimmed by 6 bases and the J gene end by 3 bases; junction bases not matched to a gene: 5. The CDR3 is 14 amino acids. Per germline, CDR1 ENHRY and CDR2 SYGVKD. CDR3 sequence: CAISPGQGIYEQYF. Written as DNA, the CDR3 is TGTGCCATCAGCCCGGGACAGGGGATCTACGAGCAGTACTTC.

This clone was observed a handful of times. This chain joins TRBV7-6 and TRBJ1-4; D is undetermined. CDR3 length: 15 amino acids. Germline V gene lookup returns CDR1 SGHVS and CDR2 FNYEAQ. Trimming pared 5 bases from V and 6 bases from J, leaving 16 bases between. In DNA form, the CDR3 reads TGTGCCAGCAGCCCCCCCCGGCGTGGAGATGAAAAACTGTTTTTT. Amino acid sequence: CASSPPRRGDEKLFF. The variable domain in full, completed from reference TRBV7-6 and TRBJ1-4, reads GAGVSQSPRYKVTKRGQDVALRCDPISGHVSLYWYRQALGQGPEFLTYFNYEAQQDKSGLPNDRFSAERPEGSISTLTIQRTEQRDSAMYRCASSPPRRGDEKLFFGSGTQLSVL.

The CDR3, as DNA: TGTGCCAGCAGCTTGGCGTCGGGGGATCGAAATGGAGAAAACATTCAGTACTTC. Amino acids: CASSLASGDRNGENIQYF. V is TRBV5-6 and J is TRBJ2-4; a possible D gene is TRBD2 (6 bases). From germline, CDR1 is SGHDT and CDR2 YYEEEE. The CDR3 extends over 18 amino acids. V lost 0 bases and J 5 bases, leaving 21 bases between the germline ends.

The CDR3 loop is CASSHSNQPQHF. The CDR3 nucleotides read TGTGCCAGTTCACATAGCAATCAGCCCCAGCATTTT. V is TRBV19 and J is TRBJ1-5, with D uncertain. The V gene's germline CDR1 is LNHDA and CDR2 SQIVND (reference sequence). The CDR3 spans 12 residues. V lost 8 bases and J 0 bases, leaving 5 bases between the germline ends.

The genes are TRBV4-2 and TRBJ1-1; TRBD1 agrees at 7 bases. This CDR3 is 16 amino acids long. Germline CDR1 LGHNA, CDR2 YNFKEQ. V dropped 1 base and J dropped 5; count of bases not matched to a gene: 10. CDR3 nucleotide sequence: TGTGCCAGCAGCCAAGTCGAAGCAGGGGGGTCGACTGAAGCTTTCTTT. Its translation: CASSQVEAGGSTEAFF.

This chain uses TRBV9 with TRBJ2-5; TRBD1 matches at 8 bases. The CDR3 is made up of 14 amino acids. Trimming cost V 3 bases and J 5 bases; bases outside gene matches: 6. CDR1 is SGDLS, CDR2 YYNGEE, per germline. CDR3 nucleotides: TGTGCCAGCAGCGGAAACAGGGGGATGGAGACCCAGTACTTC. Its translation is CASSGNRGMETQYF.

CDR3 DNA sequence: TGTGCCAGCAGCTACATAGTCCAGGGGTGGCAGTCCGGGGAGCTGTTTTTT. Translating gives CASSYIVQGWQSGELFF. This chain uses TRBV7-2 with TRBJ2-2, with D possibly matching TRBD1 (6 bases). The CDR3 covers 17 residues. With 4 bases removed from V and 6 bases from J, the gap between germline ends came to 21 bases. Germline assignment: CDR1 SGHTA and CDR2 FQGNSA.